The source of this TCR beta chain is a study of a mutant IDH1 vaccine in newly diagnosed glioma. Turning to the study itself: Initiation of the vaccine course occurred 4-6 weeks after radiotherapy alone, or alongside temozolomide cycles. Earlier treatment was radiotherapy, temozolomide, or both, with most getting both. There were roughly 62% males and about 38% females among treated patients, whose mean age was about 40 years. Study observations and caveats: Top peripheral T cell clonotype shifts appeared unrelated to pseudoprogression.

Time point meaning: week 35, safety follow-up. With topical imiquimod, each dose of the vaccine consisted of 300 ug of mutant IDH1 20-mer peptide. On this clone itself: As yet, its antigen is unknown.

This CDR3 region has 15 residues. CDR1 GTSNPN and CDR2 SVGIG come from the germline V gene (reference sequence). The trim removed 2 bases at V and 7 bases at J, leaving 7 bases unmatched. The protocol was immunoSEQ multiplex PCR, while the TCRdb copy is restricted to in-frame clones and leaves out a portion. Counted here are 60,000 to 65,000 clones, roughly 79% occurring once; the ten biggest clones make up 5.4%. This sample comprised PBMCs, obtained from a glioma patient whose treatment included an IDH1 peptide vaccine. The receptor comes from a man in his forties with glioma. The V gene is TRBV30, the J gene TRBJ1-5; 11 nucleotides agree with TRBD1. The CDR3 protein is CAWSSAGTGGQPQHF. The DNA of the CDR3 is TGTGCCTGGAGTTCCGCCGGGACAGGGGGGCAGCCCCAGCATTTT.